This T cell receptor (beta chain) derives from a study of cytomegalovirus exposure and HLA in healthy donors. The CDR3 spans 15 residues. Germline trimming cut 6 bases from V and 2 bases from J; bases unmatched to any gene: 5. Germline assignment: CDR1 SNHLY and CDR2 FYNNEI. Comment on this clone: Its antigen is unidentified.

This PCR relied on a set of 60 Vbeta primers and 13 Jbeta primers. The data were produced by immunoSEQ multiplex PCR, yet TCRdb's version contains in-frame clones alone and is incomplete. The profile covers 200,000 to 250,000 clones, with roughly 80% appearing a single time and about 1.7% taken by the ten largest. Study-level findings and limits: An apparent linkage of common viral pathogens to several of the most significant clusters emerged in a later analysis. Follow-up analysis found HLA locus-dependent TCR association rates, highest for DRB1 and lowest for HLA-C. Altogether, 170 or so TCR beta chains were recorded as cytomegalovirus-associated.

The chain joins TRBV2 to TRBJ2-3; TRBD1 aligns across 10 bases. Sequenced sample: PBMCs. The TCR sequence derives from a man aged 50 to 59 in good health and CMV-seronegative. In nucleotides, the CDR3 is TGTGCCAGCAGAGGGACAGGGGTCAACACAGATACGCAGTATTTT. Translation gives CASRGTGVNTDTQYF.